These T cell receptor beta chains were read from a single sample in a study of beta chain features in type 1 diabetes. Method: immunoSEQ multiplex PCR; TCRdb's copy keeps in-frame clones and lacks some. The repertoire holds around 400,000 clones, around 15% seen once, with roughly 0.019% in the top ten. The sample comprised naive CD4+ T cells from blood. The receptors originated from a woman in her late teens or twenties in good health. The CDR3 runs from the conserved cysteine through the conserved F or W. A D gene is named only where the DNA matches it firmly. Expanded clones get a size class; other rows say once, few or many, or leave the size out.

d_call j_call clone_size v_call cdr3_aa cdr3_nt
TRBD2 TRBJ2-1 - TRBV5-1 CASSLMAGAYNEQFF TGCGCCAGCAGCTTGATGGCGGGAGCATACAATGAGCAGTTCTTC
- TRBJ1-2 - TRBV30 CAWSERGSYGYTF TGTGCCTGGAGCGAACGAGGTTCCTATGGCTACACCTTC
- TRBJ1-1 - TRBV11-2 CASSFPGARGAFF TGTGCCAGCAGCTTCCCCGGGGCCAGGGGAGCTTTCTTT
- TRBJ1-5 - TRBV18 CASSNHDPGGNQPQHF TGTGCCAGTTCCAATCACGACCCGGGAGGCAATCAGCCCCAGCATTTT
- TRBJ2-5 - TRBV30 CAWSWGYQETQYF TGTGCCTGGAGTTGGGGCTACCAAGAGACCCAGTACTTC
TRBD2 TRBJ2-7 few TRBV15 CATSREGGEGREQYF TGTGCCACCAGCAGGGAGGGCGGGGAGGGCCGCGAGCAGTACTTC
TRBD1 TRBJ2-3 few TRBV30 CACTRQGGRDTQYF TGTGCCTGTACTAGACAGGGCGGGCGAGATACGCAGTATTTT
TRBD2 TRBJ2-7 - TRBV28 CASSRPSGGSYEQYF TGTGCCAGCAGTCGTCCTAGCGGGGGGTCCTACGAGCAGTACTTC
- TRBJ2-5 - TRBV27 CASSFPGERAQYF TGTGCCAGCAGTTTCCCGGGGGAACGGGCCCAGTACTTC
- TRBJ2-2 - TRBV9 CASTGLNTGELFF TGTGCCAGTACGGGATTGAACACCGGGGAGCTGTTTTTT
TRBD1 TRBJ2-6 - TRBV28 CASSLRTGAPGANVLTF TGTGCCAGCAGTTTACGGACAGGGGCCCCTGGGGCCAACGTCCTGACTTTC
- TRBJ2-4 few TRBV28 CASSFGSAIAKNIQYF TGTGCCAGCAGTTTTGGTAGCGCGATAGCCAAAAACATTCAGTACTTC
- TRBJ2-3 few TRBV28 CASRGAVSSTDTQYF TGTGCCAGCAGGGGGGCGGTATCTAGCACAGATACGCAGTATTTT
TRBD1 TRBJ2-2 few TRBV29-1 CSAGGRGRTGELFF TGCAGCGCCGGGGGCAGGGGGCGAACCGGGGAGCTGTTTTTT
- TRBJ1-2 - TRBV6-5 CASIDSNYGYTF TGTGCCAGCATCGACAGTAACTATGGCTACACCTTC
- TRBJ1-1 - TRBV16 CASSPNTGTMAFF TGTGCCAGCAGCCCCAACACCGGGACTATGGCTTTCTTT
- TRBJ2-6 - TRBV5-1 CASSLGAGAGANVLTF TGCGCCAGCAGCTTGGGAGCAGGGGCCGGGGCCAACGTCCTGACTTTC
TRBD1 TRBJ2-7 few TRBV30 CAWRPQGAFGEQYF TGTGCCTGGAGGCCTCAGGGGGCATTTGGAGAGCAGTACTTC
- TRBJ2-7 - TRBV7-9 CASSLDLQPYEQYF TGTGCCAGCAGCTTAGATCTACAGCCATACGAGCAGTACTTC
- TRBJ2-1 - TRBV29-1 CSVALAPRGRDEQFF TGCAGCGTTGCGCTAGCGCCTCGAGGTCGTGATGAGCAGTTCTTC
- TRBJ2-7 - TRBV7-8 CASSRTTFSYEQYF TGTGCCAGCAGCCGAACGACATTCTCCTACGAGCAGTACTTC
- TRBJ2-7 - TRBV28 CASSSNPQEQYF TGTGCCAGCAGTTCTAACCCCCAAGAGCAGTACTTC
TRBD1 TRBJ1-2 - TRBV7-8 CASSLGPGQGSFGYTF TGTGCCAGCAGCTTAGGACCGGGACAGGGAAGCTTCGGCTACACCTTC
TRBD2 TRBJ2-1 - TRBV7-9 CTAGGNEQFF TGTACTGCGGGAGGCAATGAGCAGTTCTTC
- TRBJ2-7 - TRBV5-6 CASSLNTEQYF TGTGCCAGCAGCTTAAACACCGAGCAGTACTTC
- TRBJ2-1 - TRBV18 CASSPNRVSSYNEQFF TGTGCCAGCTCACCCAACAGGGTGAGCTCCTACAATGAGCAGTTCTTC
- TRBJ1-1 few TRBV30 CAWFPAAGAFF TGTGCCTGGTTTCCGGCCGCCGGGGCTTTCTTT
- TRBJ2-7 few TRBV20-1 CSALRTYEQYF TGCAGTGCACTACGCACCTACGAGCAGTACTTC
- TRBJ1-4 few TRBV30 CAWSVEGEKLFF TGTGCCTGGAGTGTGGAGGGTGAAAAACTGTTTTTT
- TRBJ1-5 - TRBV11-2 CASSFQADQPQHF TGTGCCAGCAGCTTCCAGGCCGATCAGCCCCAGCATTTT
TRBD2 TRBJ2-3 - TRBV7-9 CASSLAAAGASDTQYF TGTGCCAGCAGCTTAGCGGCGGCGGGAGCTAGTGATACGCAGTATTTT
- TRBJ2-1 - TRBV15 CATSNVIVYNEQFF TGTGCCACCAGCAACGTCATAGTCTACAATGAGCAGTTCTTC
- TRBJ2-7 - TRBV6-5 CASRDRNYEQYF TGTGCCAGCAGAGACAGGAACTACGAGCAGTACTTC
- TRBJ1-1 few TRBV18 CASSLRDQGTRDTEAFF TGTGCCAGCTCACTACGAGACCAGGGTACCAGGGACACTGAAGCTTTCTTT
- TRBJ1-1 - TRBV5-1 CASSYRRGPNTEAFF TGCGCCAGCAGCTACCGCAGGGGCCCGAACACTGAAGCTTTCTTT
TRBD2 TRBJ2-3 few TRBV7-9 CASSFPRGVSGRNTDTQYF TGTGCCAGCAGCTTCCCGCGTGGGGTTAGCGGGAGGAACACAGATACGCAGTATTTT
TRBD2 TRBJ2-7 - TRBV10-3 CATRPGLASYEQYF TGTGCCACGCGGCCGGGACTAGCGAGCTACGAGCAGTACTTC
TRBD2 TRBJ2-5 few TRBV5-1 CASSPGREGTQYF TGCGCCAGCAGCCCCGGGAGGGAGGGAACCCAGTACTTC
- TRBJ2-7 - TRBV14 CASSQGRGYEQYF TGTGCCAGCAGCCAAGGGCGAGGCTACGAGCAGTACTTC
TRBD1 TRBJ2-2 few TRBV28 CASSSGTGGDTGELFF TGTGCCAGCAGTTCAGGGACAGGGGGCGACACCGGGGAGCTGTTTTTT
TRBD1 TRBJ1-2 - TRBV6-5 CASRHGQGANYGYTF TGTGCCAGCAGACACGGACAGGGTGCTAACTATGGCTACACCTTC
TRBD2 TRBJ2-1 few TRBV28 CAIRDYRVSYNEQFF TGTGCCATCCGGGACTACCGTGTCTCCTACAATGAGCAGTTCTTC
- TRBJ1-2 few TRBV30 CAWSVMVKAYGYTF TGTGCCTGGAGTGTAATGGTCAAAGCCTATGGCTACACCTTC
- TRBJ1-5 - TRBV30 CAWSRSGISNQPQHF TGTGCCTGGAGTCGCTCGGGGATTAGCAATCAGCCCCAGCATTTT
TRBD2 TRBJ2-7 - TRBV30 CAWKKRAGVQYEQYF TGTGCCTGGAAAAAGCGAGCGGGAGTTCAATACGAGCAGTACTTC
- TRBJ1-5 - TRBV29-1 CSVRQGTPGNQPQHF TGCAGCGTTCGGCAGGGGACGCCCGGGAATCAGCCCCAGCATTTT